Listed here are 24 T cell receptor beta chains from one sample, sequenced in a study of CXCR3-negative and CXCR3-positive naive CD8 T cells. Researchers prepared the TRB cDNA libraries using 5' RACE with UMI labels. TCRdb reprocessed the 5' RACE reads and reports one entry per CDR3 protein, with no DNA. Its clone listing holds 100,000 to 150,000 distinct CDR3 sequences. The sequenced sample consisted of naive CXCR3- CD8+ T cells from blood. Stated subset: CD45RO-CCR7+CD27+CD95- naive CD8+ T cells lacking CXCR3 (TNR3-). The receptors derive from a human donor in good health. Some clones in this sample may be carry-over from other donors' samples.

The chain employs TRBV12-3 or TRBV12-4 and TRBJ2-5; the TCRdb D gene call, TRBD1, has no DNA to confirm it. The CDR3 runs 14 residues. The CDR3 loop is CASTLGLGLETQYF.

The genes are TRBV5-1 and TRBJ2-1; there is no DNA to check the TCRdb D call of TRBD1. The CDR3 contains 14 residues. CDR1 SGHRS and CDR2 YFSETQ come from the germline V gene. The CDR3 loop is CASSFSQGNNEQFF.

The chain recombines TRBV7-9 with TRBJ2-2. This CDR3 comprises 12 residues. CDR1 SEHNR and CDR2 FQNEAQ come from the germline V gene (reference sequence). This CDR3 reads CASRGHTGELFF.

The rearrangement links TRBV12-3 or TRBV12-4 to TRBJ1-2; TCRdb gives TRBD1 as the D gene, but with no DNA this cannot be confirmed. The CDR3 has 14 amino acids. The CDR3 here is CASSLRQGGYGYTF.

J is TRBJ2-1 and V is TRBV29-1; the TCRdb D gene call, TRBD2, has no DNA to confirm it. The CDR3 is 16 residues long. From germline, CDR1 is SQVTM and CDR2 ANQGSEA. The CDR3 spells CSVEDWTSGVLYEQFF.

This CDR3 is CASSSEDDPPRDTQYF. This rearrangement joins TRBV28 to TRBJ2-3. The CDR3 runs to 16 residues. Germline assignment: CDR1 MDHEN and CDR2 SYDVKM.

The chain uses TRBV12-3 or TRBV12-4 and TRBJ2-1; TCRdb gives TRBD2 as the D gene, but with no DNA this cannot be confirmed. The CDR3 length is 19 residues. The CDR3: CASSLSQLAGGGIYNEQFF.

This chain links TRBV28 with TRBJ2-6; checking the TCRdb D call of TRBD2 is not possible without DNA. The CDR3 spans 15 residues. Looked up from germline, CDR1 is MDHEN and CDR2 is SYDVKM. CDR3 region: CASSPDYSGANVLTF. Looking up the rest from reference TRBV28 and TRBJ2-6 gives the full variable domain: DVKVTQSSRYLVKRTGEKVFLECVQDMDHENMFWYRQDPGLGLRLIYFSYDVKMKEKGDIPEGYSVSREKKERFSLILESASTNQTSMYLCASSPDYSGANVLTFGAGSRLTVL.

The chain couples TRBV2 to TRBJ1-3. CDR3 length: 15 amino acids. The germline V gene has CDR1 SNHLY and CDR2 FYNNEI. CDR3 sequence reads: CASSRDANSGNTIYF. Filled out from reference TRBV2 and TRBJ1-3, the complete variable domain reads EPEVTQTPSHQVTQMGQEVILRCVPISNHLYFYWYRQILGQKVEFLVSFYNNEISEKSEIFDDQFSVERPDGSNFTLKIRSTKLEDSAMYFCASSRDANSGNTIYFGEGSWLTVV.

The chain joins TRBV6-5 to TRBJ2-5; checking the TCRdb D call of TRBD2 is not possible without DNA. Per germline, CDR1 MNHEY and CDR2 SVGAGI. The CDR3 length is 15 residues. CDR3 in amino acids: CASSLTSGGWETQYF.

This CDR3 reads CASSLDGRGDPDTQYF. The genes are TRBV7-3 and TRBJ2-3; TCRdb's D gene call, TRBD1, goes unchecked for lack of DNA. Germline-derived CDR1 and CDR2 are SGHTA and FQGTGA. This CDR3 spans 16 amino acids.

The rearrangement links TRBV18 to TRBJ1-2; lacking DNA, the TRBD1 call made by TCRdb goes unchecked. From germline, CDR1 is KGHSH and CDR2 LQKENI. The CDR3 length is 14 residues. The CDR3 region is CASSPYPDSHGYTF.

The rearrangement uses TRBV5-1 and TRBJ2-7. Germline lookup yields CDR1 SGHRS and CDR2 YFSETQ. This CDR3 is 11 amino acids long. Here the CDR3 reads CATSSGYEQYF. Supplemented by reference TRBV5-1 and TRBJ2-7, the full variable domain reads KAGVTQTPRYLIKTRGQQVTLSCSPISGHRSVSWYQQTPGQGLQFLFEYFSETQRNKGNFPGRFSGRQFSNSRSEMNVSTLELGDSALYLCATSSGYEQYFGPGTRLTVT.

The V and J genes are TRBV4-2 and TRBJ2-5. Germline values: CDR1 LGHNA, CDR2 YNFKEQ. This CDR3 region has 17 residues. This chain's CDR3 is CASSPYNPDPTQETQYF.

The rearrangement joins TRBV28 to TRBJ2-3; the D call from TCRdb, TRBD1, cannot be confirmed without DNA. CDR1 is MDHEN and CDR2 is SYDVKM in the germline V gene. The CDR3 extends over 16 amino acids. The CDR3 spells CASSLGVRVFTDTQYF. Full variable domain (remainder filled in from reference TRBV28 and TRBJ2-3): DVKVTQSSRYLVKRTGEKVFLECVQDMDHENMFWYRQDPGLGLRLIYFSYDVKMKEKGDIPEGYSVSREKKERFSLILESASTNQTSMYLCASSLGVRVFTDTQYFGPGTRLTVL.

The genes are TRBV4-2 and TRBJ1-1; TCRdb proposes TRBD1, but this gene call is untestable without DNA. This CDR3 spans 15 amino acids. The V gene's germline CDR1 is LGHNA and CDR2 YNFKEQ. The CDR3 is CASSQDWTHNTEAFF.

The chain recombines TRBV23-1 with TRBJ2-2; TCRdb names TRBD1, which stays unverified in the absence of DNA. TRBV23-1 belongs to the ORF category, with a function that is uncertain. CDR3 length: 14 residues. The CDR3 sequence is CASSRDRGSGELFF.

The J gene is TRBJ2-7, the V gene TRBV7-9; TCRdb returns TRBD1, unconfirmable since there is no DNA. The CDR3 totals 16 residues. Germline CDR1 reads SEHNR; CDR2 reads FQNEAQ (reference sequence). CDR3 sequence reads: CASSSTRDRGLYEQYF.

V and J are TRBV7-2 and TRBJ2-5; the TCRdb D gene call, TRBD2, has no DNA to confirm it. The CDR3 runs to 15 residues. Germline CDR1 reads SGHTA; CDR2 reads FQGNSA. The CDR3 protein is CASSRTSGQQETQYF.

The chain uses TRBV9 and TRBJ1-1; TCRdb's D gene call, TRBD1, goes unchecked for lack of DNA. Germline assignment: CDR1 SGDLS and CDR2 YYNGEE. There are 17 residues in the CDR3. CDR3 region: CASSVGFGTGMNTEAFF.

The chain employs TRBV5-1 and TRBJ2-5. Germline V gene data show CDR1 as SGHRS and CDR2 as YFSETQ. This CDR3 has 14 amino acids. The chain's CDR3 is CASSLELAQETQYF.

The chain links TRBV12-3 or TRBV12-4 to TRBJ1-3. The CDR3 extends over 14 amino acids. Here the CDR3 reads CASSEGSLGNTIYF.

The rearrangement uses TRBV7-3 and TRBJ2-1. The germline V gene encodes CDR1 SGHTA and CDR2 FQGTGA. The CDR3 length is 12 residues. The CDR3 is CATSDSYNEQFF.

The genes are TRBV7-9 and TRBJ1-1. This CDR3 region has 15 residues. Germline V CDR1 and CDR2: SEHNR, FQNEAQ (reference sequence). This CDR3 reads CASSLVAGRNTEAFF.